The clone carrying this T cell receptor beta chain rates as medium-sized. No antigen is known for it. The sample carries other DNA sequences with the same CDR3. The germline V and J ends were trimmed by 1 base and 2 bases, with 15 bases remaining between them. The CDR3 has 16 residues. Per germline, CDR1 MNHNS and CDR2 SASEGT. This sample was included in a study of metastatic and nonmetastatic thyroid tumors. Study as a whole: Repertoires were compared across blood and tumor or nodule tissue from malignant and benign thyroid patients.

Per the original data handling: The distant-metastasis classifier for papillary thyroid cancer was built from CDR3 differences across clinicopathological groups. TCRdb ran MiXCR on the PCR reads. These V and J calls are TCRdb output, not the study's own analysis. The sample consists of some 38,000 clones, around 20% of them appearing once. General study findings and limits: Reported TCR beta diversity, measured in blood and tumor, was significantly higher for malignant thyroid tumors than for benign nodules.

All patients were treatment-naive before thyroid surgery. The receptor's source is a female donor with papillary thyroid cancer or a benign thyroid nodule (not recorded which). Some clones in this sample may be carry-over from other donors' samples. The sequenced material came from blood. This chain joins TRBV6-1 and TRBJ2-7; D possibly corresponds to TRBD2 (6 bases). The chain's CDR3 is CASSEEGPGRTYEQYF. Written as DNA, the CDR3 is TGTGCCAGCAGTGAAGAGGGGCCAGGGAGGACCTACGAGCAGTACTTC.